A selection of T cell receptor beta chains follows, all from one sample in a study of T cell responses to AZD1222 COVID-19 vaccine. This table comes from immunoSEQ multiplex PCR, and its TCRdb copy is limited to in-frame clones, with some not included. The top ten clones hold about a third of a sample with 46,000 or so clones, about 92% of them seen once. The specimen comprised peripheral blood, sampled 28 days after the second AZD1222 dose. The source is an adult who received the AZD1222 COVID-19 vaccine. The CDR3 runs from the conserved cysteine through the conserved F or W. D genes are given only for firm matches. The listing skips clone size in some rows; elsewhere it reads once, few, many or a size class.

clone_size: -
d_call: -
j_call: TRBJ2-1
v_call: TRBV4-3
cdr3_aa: CASSQESGGEQFF
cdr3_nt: TGCGCCAGCAGCCAAGAATCGGGTGGTGAGCAGTTCTTC

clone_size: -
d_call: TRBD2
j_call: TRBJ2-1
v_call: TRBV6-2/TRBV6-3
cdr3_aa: CASSYKSGGGGEQFF
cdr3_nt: TGTGCCAGCAGTTACAAAAGCGGGGGGGGCGGTGAGCAGTTCTTC

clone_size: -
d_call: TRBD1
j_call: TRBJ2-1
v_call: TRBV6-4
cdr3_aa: CASREGQGYNEQFF
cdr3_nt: TGTGCCAGCAGGGAAGGACAGGGTTACAATGAGCAGTTCTTC

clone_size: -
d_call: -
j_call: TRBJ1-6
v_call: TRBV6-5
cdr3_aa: CASDPGSNSPLHF
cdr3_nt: TGTGCCAGCGATCCGGGAAGTAATTCACCCCTCCACTTT

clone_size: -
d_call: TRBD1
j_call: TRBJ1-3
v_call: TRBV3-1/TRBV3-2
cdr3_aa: CASSPRTGGFGGNTIYF
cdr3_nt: TGTGCCAGCAGTCCACGGACAGGGGGCTTCGGAGGAAACACCATATATTTT

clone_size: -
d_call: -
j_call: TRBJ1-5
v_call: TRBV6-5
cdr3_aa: CASSTDSGQPQHF
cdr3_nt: TGTGCCAGCAGTACAGACAGTGGGCAGCCCCAGCATTTT

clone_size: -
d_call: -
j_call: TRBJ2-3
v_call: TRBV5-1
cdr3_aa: CASSSGLYDTQYF
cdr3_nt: TGCGCCAGCAGCTCTGGCCTATACGATACGCAGTATTTT

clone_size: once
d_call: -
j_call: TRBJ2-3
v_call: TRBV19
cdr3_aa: CASSKFRLDDTQYF
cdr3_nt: TGTGCCAGTAGTAAGTTCAGGCTAGACGATACGCAGTATTTT

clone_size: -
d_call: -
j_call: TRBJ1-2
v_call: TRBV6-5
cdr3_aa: CASSYWGGRENYGYTF
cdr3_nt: TGTGCCAGCAGTTACTGGGGGGGGCGCGAGAACTATGGCTACACCTTC

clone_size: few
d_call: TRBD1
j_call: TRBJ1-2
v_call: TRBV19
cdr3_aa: CATGTGIYYGYTF
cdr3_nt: TGTGCCACCGGGACAGGGATCTACTATGGCTACACCTTC

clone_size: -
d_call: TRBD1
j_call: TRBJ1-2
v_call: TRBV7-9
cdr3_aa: CASSLEDRASFGYTF
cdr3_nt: TGTGCCAGCAGCTTAGAGGACAGGGCCTCGTTTGGCTACACCTTC

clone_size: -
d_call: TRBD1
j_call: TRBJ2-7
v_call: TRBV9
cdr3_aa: CASSAGTGDSSYEQYF
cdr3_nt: TGTGCCAGCAGCGCCGGAACCGGGGACAGCTCCTACGAGCAGTACTTC

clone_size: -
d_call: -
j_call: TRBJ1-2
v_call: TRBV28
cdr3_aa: CASSLLGAGYTF
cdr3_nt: TGTGCCAGCAGTTTATTGGGCGCTGGCTACACCTTC

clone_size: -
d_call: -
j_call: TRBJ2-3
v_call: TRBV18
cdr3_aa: CASSLGLPSSTDTQYF
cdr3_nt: TGTGCCAGCTCACTGGGACTTCCATCTAGCACAGATACGCAGTATTTT

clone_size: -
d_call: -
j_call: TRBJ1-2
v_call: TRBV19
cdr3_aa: CASIQVGSGYGYTF
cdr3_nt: TGTGCCAGTATCCAGGTAGGGTCCGGCTATGGCTACACCTTC

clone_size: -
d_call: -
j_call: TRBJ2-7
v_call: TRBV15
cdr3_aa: CATSGREVEQYF
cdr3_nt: TGTGCCACCAGCGGTAGGGAGGTCGAGCAGTACTTC

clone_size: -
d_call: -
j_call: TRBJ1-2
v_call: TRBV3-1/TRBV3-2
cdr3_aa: CASSRLKKGYTF
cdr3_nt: TGTGCCAGCAGCCGGTTAAAGAAAGGCTACACCTTC

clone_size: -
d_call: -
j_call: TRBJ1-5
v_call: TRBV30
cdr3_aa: CAWSDLGSYQPQHF
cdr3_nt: TGTGCCTGGAGTGATCTGGGATCCTATCAGCCCCAGCATTTT

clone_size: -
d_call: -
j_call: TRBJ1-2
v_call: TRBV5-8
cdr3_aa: CASSLTQVYGYTF
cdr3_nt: TGTGCCAGCAGCTTGACCCAAGTCTATGGCTACACCTTC

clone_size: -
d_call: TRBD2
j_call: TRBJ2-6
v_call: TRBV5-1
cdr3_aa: CASSLEASGAGANVLTF
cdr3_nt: TGCGCCAGCAGCTTGGAGGCTAGCGGGGCTGGGGCCAACGTCCTGACTTTC

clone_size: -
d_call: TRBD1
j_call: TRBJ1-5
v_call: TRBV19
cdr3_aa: CASSIQGVTPANQPQHF
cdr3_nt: TGTGCCAGTAGTATACAGGGGGTCACGCCCGCCAATCAGCCCCAGCATTTT

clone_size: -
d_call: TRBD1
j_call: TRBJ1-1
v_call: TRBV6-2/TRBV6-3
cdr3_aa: CASSKPGQGVNTEAFF
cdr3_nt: TGTGCCAGCAGTAAGCCGGGACAGGGGGTGAACACTGAAGCTTTCTTT

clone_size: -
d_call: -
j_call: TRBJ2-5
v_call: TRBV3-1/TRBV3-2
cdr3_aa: CASSQGQAKETQYF
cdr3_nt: TGTGCCAGCAGCCAAGGACAGGCGAAAGAGACCCAGTACTTC

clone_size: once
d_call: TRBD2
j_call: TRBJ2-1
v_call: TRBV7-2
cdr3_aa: CASSLYWGGSYNEQFF
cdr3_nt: TGTGCCAGCAGCTTATATTGGGGGGGCTCCTACAATGAGCAGTTCTTC

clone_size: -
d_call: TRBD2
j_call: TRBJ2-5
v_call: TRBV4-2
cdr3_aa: CASSQVLGTSGGRAETQYF
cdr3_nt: TGTGCCAGCAGCCAAGTCCTGGGGACTAGCGGGGGGAGAGCAGAGACCCAGTACTTC

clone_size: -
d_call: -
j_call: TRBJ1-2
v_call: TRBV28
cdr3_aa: CASQTGQYGYTF
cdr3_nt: TGTGCCAGCCAGACAGGCCAATATGGCTACACCTTC

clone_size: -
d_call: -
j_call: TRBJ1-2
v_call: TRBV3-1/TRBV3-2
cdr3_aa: CASSQEVTQYGYTF
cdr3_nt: TGTGCCAGCAGCCAAGAAGTGACTCAATATGGCTACACCTTC

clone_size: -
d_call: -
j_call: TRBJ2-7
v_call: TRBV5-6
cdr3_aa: CASSNRVPSEQYF
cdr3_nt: TGTGCCAGCTCAAACAGGGTACCGAGCGAGCAGTACTTC

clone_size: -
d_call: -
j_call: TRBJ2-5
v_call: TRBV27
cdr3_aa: CASSLLRGGGKETQYF
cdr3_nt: TGTGCCAGCAGTTTACTCCGAGGGGGCGGGAAAGAGACCCAGTACTTC

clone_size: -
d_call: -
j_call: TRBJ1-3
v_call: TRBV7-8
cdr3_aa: CASSLVGAGTSSGNTIYF
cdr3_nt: TGTGCCAGCAGCTTAGTTGGGGCGGGGACGAGCTCTGGAAACACCATATATTTT

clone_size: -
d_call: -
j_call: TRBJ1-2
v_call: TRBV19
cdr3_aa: CASRDPGTSRGYTF
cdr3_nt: TGTGCCAGTAGGGACCCGGGGACAAGTCGGGGCTACACCTTC

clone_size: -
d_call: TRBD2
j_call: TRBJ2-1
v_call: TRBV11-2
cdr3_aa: CASSFLRGGEGNEQFF
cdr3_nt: TGTGCCAGCAGCTTTCTCCGGGGGGGCGAGGGAAATGAGCAGTTCTTC

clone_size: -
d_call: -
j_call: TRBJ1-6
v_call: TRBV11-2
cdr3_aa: CASSSAGSGTDYNSPLHF
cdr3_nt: TGTGCCAGCAGCTCAGCCGGCTCAGGGACCGATTATAATTCACCCCTCCACTTT

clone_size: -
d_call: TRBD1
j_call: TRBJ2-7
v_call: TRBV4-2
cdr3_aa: CASSQADRVASYEQYF
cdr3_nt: TGTGCCAGCAGCCAAGCGGACAGGGTAGCGTCCTACGAGCAGTACTTC

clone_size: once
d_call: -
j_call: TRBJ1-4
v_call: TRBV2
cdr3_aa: CATSRGTEKLFF
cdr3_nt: TGTGCCACCTCACGGGGGACCGAAAAACTGTTTTTT

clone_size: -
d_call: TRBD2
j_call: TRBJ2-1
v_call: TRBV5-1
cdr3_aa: CASSRGLGRGGNNEQFF
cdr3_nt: TGCGCCAGCAGCCGTGGATTAGGGCGGGGGGGCAACAATGAGCAGTTCTTC

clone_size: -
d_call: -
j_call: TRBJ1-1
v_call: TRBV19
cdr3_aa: CASSIGLGRVNTEAFF
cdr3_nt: TGTGCCAGTAGTATAGGTCTGGGCAGGGTGAACACTGAAGCTTTCTTT

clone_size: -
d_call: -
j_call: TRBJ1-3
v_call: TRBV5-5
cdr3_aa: CASSSGYSGNTIYF
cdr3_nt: TGTGCCAGCAGCTCTGGGTACTCTGGAAACACCATATATTTT

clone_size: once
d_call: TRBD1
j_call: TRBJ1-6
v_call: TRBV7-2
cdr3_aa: CASSGRDRGFSSYNSPLHF
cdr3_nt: TGTGCCAGCAGCGGCCGGGACAGGGGGTTTAGCTCCTATAATTCACCCCTCCACTTT

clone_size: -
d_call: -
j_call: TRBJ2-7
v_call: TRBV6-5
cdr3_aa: CASSLGKAGSYEQYF
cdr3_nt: TGTGCCAGCAGTTTGGGAAAGGCCGGCTCCTACGAGCAGTACTTC

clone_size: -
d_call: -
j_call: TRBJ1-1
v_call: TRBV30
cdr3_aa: CAWSSSINTEAFF
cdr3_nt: TGTGCCTGGAGTTCCTCAATTAACACTGAAGCTTTCTTT

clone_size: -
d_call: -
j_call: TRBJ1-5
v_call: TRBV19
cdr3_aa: CASSIPGIGNQPQHF
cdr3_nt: TGTGCCAGTAGTATTCCCGGGATAGGAAATCAGCCCCAGCATTTT

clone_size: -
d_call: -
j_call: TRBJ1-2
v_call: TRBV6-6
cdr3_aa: CASSPGINYGYTF
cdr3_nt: TGTGCCAGCAGCCCTGGTATTAACTATGGCTACACCTTC

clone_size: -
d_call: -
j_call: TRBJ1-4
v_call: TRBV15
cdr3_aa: CATSPKAGEREKLFF
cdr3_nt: TGTGCCACCAGCCCGAAGGCGGGGGAACGCGAGAAACTGTTTTTT

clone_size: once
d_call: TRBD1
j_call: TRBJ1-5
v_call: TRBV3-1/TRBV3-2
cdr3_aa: CASSQQGQLTPVGQPQHF
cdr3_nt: TGTGCCAGCAGCCAGCAGGGACAGCTAACCCCTGTGGGTCAGCCCCAGCATTTT

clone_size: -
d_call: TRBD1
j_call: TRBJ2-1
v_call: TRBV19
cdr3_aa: CASSMVGTGGYNEQFF
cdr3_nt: TGTGCCAGTAGTATGGTCGGGACAGGGGGTTACAATGAGCAGTTCTTC

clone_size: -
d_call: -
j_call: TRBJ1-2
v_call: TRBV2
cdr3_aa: CASYTGNSPYGYTF
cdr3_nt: TGTGCCAGCTACACAGGGAATTCTCCCTATGGCTACACCTTC

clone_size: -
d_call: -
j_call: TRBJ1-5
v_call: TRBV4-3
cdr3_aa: CASSAGVGAEQPQHF
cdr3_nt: TGCGCCAGCAGCGCCGGGGTGGGGGCGGAACAGCCCCAGCATTTT